This T cell receptor beta chain was identified in a study of identical twins. Overall study findings and caveats: Memory repertoires lacked the insertion deficit that abundant cord blood beta clonotypes showed. The analysis was cross-sectional rather than longitudinal within donors.

In its sample, this clonotype was seen a few times. Antigen: not known. TCRdb independently ran MiXCR on the 5' RACE reads; one entry per CDR3 protein. The sample holds some 1,600,000 distinct CDR3 sequences, around a third seen once. Material: cord blood. The clonotype originates from a newborn girl in good health.

The CDR3 region is CASSLGRTNSPLHF. The CDR3 DNA reads as TGTGCCAGCAGTTTAGGGCGGACCAATTCACCCCTCCACTTT. The chain is built from TRBV12-3 or TRBV12-4 and TRBJ1-6; no firm D call. V lost 1 base and J lost 7, with 8 bases in between. This CDR3 region has 14 residues.